This record covers a single T cell receptor beta chain. Antigen specificity is unknown. These data come from a study of chemoradiotherapy in HPV16-positive cancers. Overall study: Functional T-cell assays on two HPV16-positive patients' cells defined candidate HPV-specific clones and common TCR motifs.

After removal of 5 bases from V and 4 bases from J, the junction contained 8 bases not matched to a gene. The germline gives CDR1 MNHEY, CDR2 SVGAGI. This CDR3 has 15 residues. Some clones are missing from TCRdb's copy, which holds only in-frame ones; the method was immunoSEQ multiplex PCR. Of around 2,800 clones in the sample, around 92% are singletons; the top ten hold approximately 3.4%. The study's findings and limits: During treatment, candidate HPV-specific clones and E7-related motifs expanded in tumor. Better recurrence-free survival went with HPV-responsive T-cell expansion in HPV16-positive patients.

The sequences come from tumor tissue, collected from a patient who underwent chemoradiotherapy. The clonotype was recovered from a human donor with HPV-associated anogenital cancer. This rearrangement joins TRBV6-5 to TRBJ1-2; TRBD1 agrees at 9 bases. CDR3 in amino acids: CASSKTGQGVYGYTF. DNA for the CDR3: TGTGCCAGCAGTAAGACGGGACAGGGAGTCTATGGCTACACCTTC.